Following are 12 T cell receptor beta chains from one sample sequenced in a study of Graves' ophthalmopathy and Graves' hyperthyroidism. Amplification of the TCR beta CDR3 regions used RNA transcripts (as template). HTBI-primed first-round RT-PCR preceded second-round multiplex PCR. TCRdb used MiXCR to reprocess the multiplex PCR reads, holding one entry per CDR3 protein. The sample records 500,000 to 700,000 distinct CDR3 sequences, approximately 35% being singletons. The sample taken for sequencing was peripheral blood or thyroid tissue (not recorded which). The receptors derive from an adult man with Graves' hyperthyroidism.

This clonotype was observed at least ten times. This sequence joins TRBV20-1 and TRBJ1-1; 7 bases line up with TRBD1. Trimming cost V 5 bases and J 4 bases; bases outside gene matches: 4. Germline lookup yields CDR1 DFQATT and CDR2 SNEGSKA (reference sequence). CDR3 length equals 12 residues. This chain's CDR3 is CSARQGSTEAFF. CDR3 sequence (DNA): TGCAGTGCTCGACAGGGTAGCACTGAAGCTTTCTTT.

This clonotype was found many times. The chain employs TRBV7-2 and TRBJ2-5; D might be TRBD1 (5 bases). The CDR3 runs to 17 residues. Germline assignment: CDR1 SGHTA and CDR2 FQGNSA. V lost 1 base to trimming and J lost 0 bases, with 15 bases between them. In DNA form, the CDR3 reads TGTGCCAGCAGCTTAGTCCGAGACAGCCAGTACCAAGAGACCCAGTACTTC. Amino acid sequence: CASSLVRDSQYQETQYF.

The chain links TRBV24-1 to TRBJ1-2, with TRBD1 matching 7 bases. V gave up 4 bases and J gave up 8 bases; unmatched junction bases: 9. CDR1 KGHDR and CDR2 SFDVKD come from the germline V gene. This CDR3 is 14 amino acids long. The CDR3 coding sequence is TGTGCCACCAGTGACGCATGGACAGGAGCCGGCTACACCTTC. Translated: CATSDAWTGAGYTF.

The chain joins TRBV28 to TRBJ2-7; 9 nucleotides align to TRBD2. The better agreement between TRBJ2-1 and the DNA end casts doubt on the J call. This CDR3 spans 14 amino acids. From germline, CDR1 is MDHEN and CDR2 SYDVKM. CDR3 sequence: CASSLLAGYNEQFF. DNA for the CDR3: TGTGCCAGCAGTTTACTAGCGGGATACAATGAGCAGTTCTTC.

The genes are TRBV24-1 and TRBJ1-1, with D hard to call. Trimming left V 1 base short and J 5 bases short, with 10 bases between. CDR1 is KGHDR, CDR2 SFDVKD, per germline. This CDR3 spans 14 amino acids. The DNA for the CDR3 is TGTGCCACCAGTGATTTTGGGGTCTCGACTGAAGCTTTCTTT. It yields the protein CATSDFGVSTEAFF.

The chain has TRBV25-1 and TRBJ1-1, with 8 bases that match TRBD1. CDR3 size: 14 residues. V gave up 8 bases and J gave up 6 bases; unmatched junction bases: 11. Germline V CDR1 and CDR2: MGHDK, SYGVNS. The CDR3 nucleotides are TGTGCCAGCTCACCACCGTCAGGGGGCCCTGAAGCTTTCTTT. This translates into CASSPPSGGPEAFF.

This chain joins TRBV29-1 and TRBJ1-2; 7 bases are a match to TRBD1. The germline gives CDR1 SQVTM, CDR2 ANQGSEA. CDR3 length equals 14 residues. Trimming cost V 1 base and J 5 bases; bases outside gene matches: 7. CDR3 DNA: TGCAGCGTTGAAGGGGGTGCAGGGGGGTATGGCTACACCTTC. It is translated as CSVEGGAGGYGYTF.

This clonotype was detected ten times or more. The chain joins TRBV20-1 to TRBJ2-7; a possible D gene is TRBD2 (6 bases). V shed 0 bases and J shed 3 bases, with 18 bases lying between them. Germline V gene lookup returns CDR1 DFQATT and CDR2 SNEGSKA (reference sequence). This CDR3 contains 16 residues. The CDR3 sequence is CSARDRRRDRVYEQYF. In DNA, the CDR3 is TGCAGTGCTAGAGATCGTAGGAGGGACCGCGTCTACGAGCAGTACTTC.

About this clonotype: Being one base from a much bigger clone, this may be a read error. The chain has TRBV9 and TRBJ2-7, with D possibly TRBD2 on 6 matching bases. This CDR3 comprises 13 residues. Germline V CDR1 and CDR2: SGDLS, YYNGEE. The V gene lost 4 bases and the J gene lost 5 bases, with 13 bases spanning the gap. CDR3 sequence reads: CASSLCGANEQYF. DNA for the CDR3: TGTGCCAGCAGCTTGTGCGGGGCTAACGAGCAGTACTTC.

Comments on this clonotype: This sequence may be a read error, since a much larger clone differs from it by one base. The chain uses TRBV12-3 or TRBV12-4 and TRBJ1-2; tentative D call: TRBD1 (6 bases). The V end lost 7 bases, the J end lost 6 bases, and 15 bases lay between the germline ends. This CDR3 comprises 13 residues. The CDR3 loop reads CASTTTGRHGYTF. Written as DNA, the CDR3 is TGTGCCAGCACTACGACAGGCAGACATGGCTACACCTTC.

The V call is TRBV7-9, the J call TRBJ2-2; a weak D match, TRBD1 (6 bases). V lost 5 bases and J lost 9, with 13 bases in between. The CDR3 has 13 amino acids. Germline loops: CDR1 SEHNR, CDR2 FQNEAQ (reference sequence). Here the CDR3 DNA reads TGTGCCAGCAGCCCAGACGACAGGCGGGAGCTGTTTTTT. The encoded protein is CASSPDDRRELFF.

Details on this clonotype: A much larger clone lies one base from this, so it may be a read error. This sequence joins TRBV7-8 and TRBJ2-7; D might be TRBD2 (6 bases). V was cut by 5 bases and J by 5 bases, with 25 bases left in between. CDR1 and CDR2 from the germline V gene are SGHVS and FQNEAQ. This CDR3 comprises 17 residues. The CDR3 DNA reads as TGTGCCAGCAGCACTAGGGGCCGGGAACTAACGGGAGACGAGCAGTACTTC. Its translation is CASSTRGRELTGDEQYF. Filled out from reference TRBV7-8 and TRBJ2-7, the complete variable domain reads GAGVSQSPRYKVAKRGQDVALRCDPISGHVSLFWYQQALGQGPEFLTYFQNEAQLDKSGLPSDRFFAERPEGSVSTLKIQRTQQEDSAVYLCASSTRGRELTGDEQYFGPGTRLTVT.